The 21 T cell receptor beta chains below come from one sample, sequenced in a study of T cell clonotyping in hematopoietic cell transplantation. Profiling relied on immunoSEQ multiplex PCR, and the TCRdb table lists in-frame clones only, not all of them. The repertoire consists of some 11,000 clones, with 45% to 50% occurring once and the leading ten covering over 6.5%. The sequencing here drew on PBMCs, taken 30 days after allogeneic stem cell transplant. The receptors come from a male patient in his forties or fifties who had an allogeneic stem cell transplant from an unrelated donor, so the T cells may come from the graft donor. Some clones in this sample may be carry-over from other donors' samples.

V usage is TRBV9 and J usage is TRBJ1-2; a weak D match, TRBD1 (6 bases). Germline loops: CDR1 SGDLS, CDR2 YYNGEE. V was pared by 4 bases and J by 5 bases, with 21 bases between. The CDR3 is made up of 16 amino acids. CDR3 DNA sequence: TGTGCCAGCAGCCCTCGACAGGCCCTCATAAATTATGGCTACACCTTC. Protein product: CASSPRQALINYGYTF.

This clone was detected only a few times. This chain joins TRBV4-1 and TRBJ1-2, with 9 positions matching TRBD1. The CDR3 extends over 17 amino acids. CDR1 and CDR2 from the germline V gene are MGHRA and YSYEKL. The trim removed 4 bases at V and 2 bases at J, leaving 11 bases unmatched. The CDR3 is CASSLGIRDRVNYGYTF. CDR3 nucleotide sequence: TGCGCCAGCAGCCTAGGTATACGGGACAGGGTCAACTATGGCTACACCTTC.

V and J are TRBV6-1 and TRBJ2-7; a possible D gene is TRBD2 (5 bases). CDR3 length: 13 residues. Germline values: CDR1 MNHNS, CDR2 SASEGT. The germline V and J ends were trimmed by 8 bases and 6 bases, with 17 bases remaining between them. The CDR3 protein is CASERAPSPEQYF. CDR3 in DNA: TGTGCCAGCGAGAGGGCCCCTAGTCCCGAGCAGTACTTC.

This clone was seen a few times. The chain carries TRBV30 and TRBJ1-1; D not certain. The V gene's germline CDR1 is GTSNPN and CDR2 SVGIG (reference sequence). This CDR3 contains 12 residues. Trimming removed 5 bases at V and 1 base at J, with 8 bases between. CDR3 loop: CAWGAGNTEAFF. The DNA of the CDR3 is TGTGCCTGGGGTGCCGGGAACACTGAAGCTTTCTTT.

This sequence joins TRBV30 and TRBJ1-3; D might be TRBD1 (5 bases). There are 14 residues in the CDR3. Trimming cost V 4 bases and J 4 bases, with 14 bases left between them. Looked up from germline, CDR1 is GTSNPN and CDR2 is SVGIG (reference sequence). CDR3 sequence (DNA): TGTGCCTGGAATCCCCAGGGATCCGGAAACACCATATATTTT. It is translated as CAWNPQGSGNTIYF. The full variable domain, its missing parts supplied by reference TRBV30 and TRBJ1-3, is SQTIHQWPATLVQPVGSPLSLECTVEGTSNPNLYWYRQAAGRGLQLLFYSVGIGQISSEVPQNLSASRPQDRQFILSSKKLLLSDSGFYLCAWNPQGSGNTIYFGEGSWLTVV.

The chain carries TRBV6-5 and TRBJ1-4; D is uncertain. The V end lost 8 bases, the J end lost 8 bases, and 15 bases lay between the germline ends. Germline values: CDR1 MNHEY, CDR2 SVGAGI. This CDR3 spans 13 amino acids. CDR3 residues: CASGRGRQEKLFF. In nucleotides, the CDR3 is TGTGCCAGCGGTAGAGGGAGGCAGGAAAAACTGTTTTTT.

This sequence joins TRBV2 and TRBJ1-6; 10 bases align to TRBD1. In germline, CDR1 is SNHLY, CDR2 FYNNEI. V dropped 6 bases and J dropped 9; count of bases not matched to a gene: 5. This CDR3 is built from 14 residues. This chain's CDR3 is CASRRTGGLSPLHF. As DNA, the CDR3 is TGTGCCAGCAGGCGGACAGGGGGGCTTTCACCCCTCCACTTT.

This clone was seen a few times. This chain links TRBV9 with TRBJ2-5; TRBD1 is a possible D gene (6 bases). Germline values: CDR1 SGDLS, CDR2 YYNGEE. This CDR3 contains 13 residues. V shed 1 base and J shed 4 bases, with 8 bases lying between them. The chain's CDR3 is CASSVTGSETQYF. The DNA for the CDR3 is TGTGCCAGCAGCGTAACAGGGTCAGAGACCCAGTACTTC.

The J gene is TRBJ1-4, the V gene TRBV30; 7 nucleotides line up with TRBD1. After removal of 2 bases from V and 4 bases from J, the junction contained 4 bases not matched to a gene. The CDR3 contains 14 residues. Germline CDR1 GTSNPN, CDR2 SVGIG (reference sequence). The CDR3 bases are TGTGCCTGGAGTTCGGGACAGAGTAATGAAAAACTGTTTTTT. Protein: CAWSSGQSNEKLFF. Together with reference TRBV30 and TRBJ1-4, the CDR3 gives the full variable domain: SQTIHQWPATLVQPVGSPLSLECTVEGTSNPNLYWYRQAAGRGLQLLFYSVGIGQISSEVPQNLSASRPQDRQFILSSKKLLLSDSGFYLCAWSSGQSNEKLFFGSGTQLSVL.

The rearrangement joins TRBV4-3 to TRBJ2-6, with D perhaps matching TRBD1 (6 bases). CDR3 size: 17 residues. Looked up from germline, CDR1 is LGHNA and CDR2 is YSLEER. V was trimmed by 5 bases and J by 2 bases, leaving 16 bases between them. The CDR3 region has the DNA TGCGCCAGCAGCTTATACGCTCAGGGGACTGGGGCCAACGTCCTGACTTTC. Its translation is CASSLYAQGTGANVLTF.

The V call is TRBV27, the J call TRBJ1-6; D gene ambiguous. Trimming removed 5 bases at V and 6 bases at J, with 8 bases between. The CDR3 is 13 amino acids. Germline CDR1 is MNHEY and CDR2 is SMNVEV (reference sequence). The CDR3 DNA sequence: TGTGCCAGCAGTGTGGCAGCTAATTCACCCCTCCACTTT. This sequence encodes CASSVAANSPLHF.

This clone occurred once. This rearrangement joins TRBV30 to TRBJ2-1, with D perhaps assigned TRBD1 or TRBD2 (6 bases each). From germline, CDR1 is GTSNPN and CDR2 SVGIG (reference sequence). V was shortened by 0 bases and J by 12 bases, with 15 bases between the two germline ends. This CDR3 region has 13 residues. CDR3 coding DNA: TGTGCCTGGAGTGTACAGGGCGGGGCCAGGCAGTTCTTC. This codes for CAWSVQGGARQFF.

This clone was detected a few times. This chain links TRBV25-1 with TRBJ2-1; 7 nucleotides agree with TRBD2. Per germline, CDR1 MGHDK and CDR2 SYGVNS. The CDR3 sequence is 13 residues long. The J segment lost 4 bases and the V segment lost 8 bases, leaving 5 bases of the junction unmatched. The CDR3 coding sequence is TGTGCCAGCTCCGGGACTACTTACAATGAGCAGTTCTTC. This codes for CASSGTTYNEQFF.

For this clone: Other DNA sequences in this sample translate to the same CDR3. The chain combines TRBV4-1 with TRBJ1-1; D unresolved. Germline CDR1 reads MGHRA; CDR2 reads YSYEKL. V lost 6 bases to trimming and J lost 1 base, with 6 bases between them. The CDR3 contains 12 residues. In nucleotides, the CDR3 is TGCGCCAGCAGGTTGGGGAACACTGAAGCTTTCTTT. It specifies CASRLGNTEAFF.

This rearrangement joins TRBV4-1 to TRBJ2-5; no clear D. V gave up 0 bases and J gave up 9 bases, with 8 bases separating them. This CDR3 has 12 residues. CDR1 is MGHRA, CDR2 YSYEKL, per germline. CDR3 sequence reads: CASSQDGWAQYF. The CDR3 nucleotides are TGCGCCAGCAGCCAAGATGGTTGGGCCCAGTACTTC.

This chain uses TRBV30 with TRBJ2-7; 10 bases align to TRBD1. Germline V lookup: CDR1 GTSNPN, CDR2 SVGIG (reference sequence). The CDR3 contains 13 residues. J was trimmed by 6 bases and V by 1 base; bases with no gene match: 3. DNA of the CDR3: TGTGCCTGGAGTGGACAGGGGGCGGGCGAGCAGTACTTC. Translation gives CAWSGQGAGEQYF.

The chain uses TRBV30 and TRBJ2-7; TRBD2 might be the D (6 bases). With 4 bases removed from V and 2 bases from J, the gap between germline ends came to 15 bases. Germline V CDR1 and CDR2: GTSNPN, SVGIG (reference sequence). The CDR3 totals 14 residues. The CDR3 sequence: CAWTPGLRTYEQYF. CDR3 nucleotide sequence: TGTGCCTGGACACCGGGACTGAGAACCTACGAGCAGTACTTC.

By share of the sample, this clone is large. The genes are TRBV20-1 and TRBJ1-1; D gene uncertain. CDR3 length: 10 residues. Per germline, CDR1 DFQATT and CDR2 SNEGSKA (reference sequence). In DNA, the CDR3 is TGCACGATGGGATATACTGAAGCTTTCTTT. It yields the protein CTMGYTEAFF.

This clone was observed a few times. V and J are TRBV2 and TRBJ2-7; D is undetermined. This CDR3 is built from 15 residues. Trimming took 2 bases from V and 0 from J, leaving 11 bases between them. Per the germline V gene, CDR1 is SNHLY and CDR2 is FYNNEI. CDR3 in DNA: TGTGCCAGCAGTGAAATCGGCGATACCTCCTACGAGCAGTACTTC. It yields the protein CASSEIGDTSYEQYF.

In this sample, this clone turned up a few times. This chain uses TRBV28 with TRBJ2-3; 9 nucleotides align to TRBD2. Germline CDR1 and CDR2: MDHEN and SYDVKM. The CDR3 is 14 residues long. V was pared by 7 bases and J by 1 base, with 3 bases of the junction left unmatched. Written as DNA, the CDR3 is TGTGCCAGCACATTAGCGGGAGGCACAGATACGCAGTATTTT. This codes for CASTLAGGTDTQYF.

In its sample, this clone was seen a few times. This chain connects TRBV4-3 to TRBJ1-6, with no clear D. Germline values: CDR1 LGHNA, CDR2 YSLEER. V was trimmed by 3 bases and J by 10 bases, leaving 13 bases between them. The CDR3 spans 14 residues. The CDR3: CASSQTLRGSPLHF. CDR3 sequence (DNA): TGCGCCAGCAGCCAGACTCTCCGAGGATCACCCCTCCACTTT.